The 29 T cell receptor beta chains below were found in one sample sequenced in a study of cytomegalovirus exposure and HLA in healthy donors. This PCR relied on a set of 60 Vbeta primers and 13 Jbeta primers. The repertoire was sequenced with immunoSEQ multiplex PCR; TCRdb's copy has only in-frame clones and lacks some. The sample holds 230,000 or so clones; approximately 91% are singletons and the top ten take 1.7%. Material for sequencing was PBMCs. These receptors were collected from a girl aged 2-15 years in good health and CMV-seronegative.

This chain links TRBV7-8 with TRBJ2-1; TRBD2 aligns across 14 bases. CDR3 length equals 21 residues. J gave up 6 bases and V 2 bases, and 18 bases lay outside the gene matches. In germline, CDR1 is SGHVS, CDR2 FQNEAQ. CDR3 region: CASSLRSSAGLAGEDGNEQFF. The CDR3 coding sequence is TGTGCCAGCAGCTTAAGAAGTTCGGCGGGACTAGCGGGAGAGGACGGCAATGAGCAGTTCTTC.

The gene calls are TRBV5-1 and TRBJ2-1, with D possibly being TRBD2 (6 bases). The length of the CDR3 is 17 residues. Trimming pared 0 bases from V and 6 bases from J, leaving 19 bases between. The germline V gene encodes CDR1 SGHRS and CDR2 YFSETQ. The CDR3 DNA follows: TGCGCCAGCAGCTTGGTGGTGACTAGTAGTTCTTCCAATGAGCAGTTCTTC. This codes for CASSLVVTSSSSNEQFF.

V usage is TRBV7-8 and J usage is TRBJ2-3; the D gene is possibly TRBD2 (5 bases). Trimming left V 4 bases short and J 4 bases short, with 15 bases between. CDR3 length: 15 amino acids. The germline V gene encodes CDR1 SGHVS and CDR2 FQNEAQ. This CDR3 reads CASSSPGGPSDTQYF. In nucleotides, the CDR3 is TGTGCCAGCAGCTCCCCCGGAGGACCCTCAGATACGCAGTATTTT.

V is TRBV5-1 and J is TRBJ2-1; 11 bases map to TRBD2. There are 16 residues in the CDR3. Germline V gives CDR1 SGHRS, CDR2 YFSETQ. After removal of 1 base from V and 3 bases from J, the junction contained 3 bases not matched to a gene. The CDR3 region has the DNA TGCGCCAGCAGCTTGTATAGCGGGGGGGGCTACAATGAGCAGTTCTTC. As protein: CASSLYSGGGYNEQFF.

CDR3 nucleotide sequence: TGTGCCAGCAGCTTAGGGCGGCAGGGAAGCAATCAGCCCCAGCATTTT. As protein: CASSLGRQGSNQPQHF. The chain is built from TRBV11-2 and TRBJ1-5; the D gene is possibly TRBD1 (5 bases). CDR3 length equals 16 residues. Germline V gene lookup returns CDR1 SGHAT and CDR2 FQNNGV. Trimming took off 1 base at V and 1 base at J, with 11 bases between the two ends.

This rearrangement joins TRBV29-1 to TRBJ2-1; D might be TRBD2 (5 bases). Germline loops: CDR1 SQVTM, CDR2 ANQGSEA. This CDR3 has 16 amino acids. The V and J ends lost 4 bases and 4 bases respectively, with 20 bases between them. The CDR3 reads CSVGTLAQPSYNEQFF. CDR3 DNA sequence: TGCAGCGTTGGAACTCTAGCCCAACCTTCTTACAATGAGCAGTTCTTC.

The chain carries TRBV19 and TRBJ1-2; no definite D call. V lost 0 bases and J lost 1, with 15 bases in between. From germline, CDR1 is LNHDA and CDR2 SQIVND (reference sequence). The CDR3 runs to 17 residues. This CDR3 is CASSIDTRATFNYGYTF. CDR3 in DNA: TGTGCCAGTAGTATAGATACGCGGGCCACCTTTAACTATGGCTACACCTTC. Drawing the rest from reference TRBV19 and TRBJ1-2, the complete variable domain is DGGITQSPKYLFRKEGQNVTLSCEQNLNHDAMYWYRQDPGQGLRLIYYSQIVNDFQKGDIAEGYSVSREKKESFPLTVTSAQKNPTAFYLCASSIDTRATFNYGYTFGSGTRLTVV.

The chain employs TRBV2 and TRBJ2-3, with TRBD2 identical over 8 bases. V dropped 7 bases and J dropped 4; count of bases not matched to a gene: 13. The CDR3 has 16 amino acids. Germline V gives CDR1 SNHLY, CDR2 FYNNEI. The CDR3, as DNA: TGTGCCAGCATCCCCAGCGGGAGTAGGACAGCAGATACGCAGTATTTT. This gives the protein CASIPSGSRTADTQYF.

The chain combines TRBV10-2 with TRBJ2-7; perhaps TRBD2 as D (6 bases). Trimming took 7 bases from V and 3 from J, leaving 16 bases between them. CDR1 and CDR2 (germline): WSHSY, SAAADI. CDR3 length equals 14 residues. The CDR3 DNA sequence: TGCGCCAGCATGGTCCGGGGACTGATCTACGAGCAGTACTTC. It is translated as CASMVRGLIYEQYF.

A few counts support this clone. The rearrangement links TRBV27 to TRBJ1-2, with D possibly matching TRBD1 (6 bases). CDR1 is MNHEY, CDR2 SMNVEV, per germline (reference sequence). V was pared by 6 bases and J by 7 bases, with 27 bases between. The CDR3 is made up of 17 amino acids. The CDR3 here is CASRLTGSPTYASGYTF. As DNA, the CDR3 is TGTGCCAGCAGACTTACAGGGAGCCCTACATACGCGTCTGGCTACACCTTC.

This clone was counted a few times. The rearrangement uses TRBV9 and TRBJ2-5; perhaps TRBD2 as D (5 bases). The CDR3 runs to 11 residues. Germline V gives CDR1 SGDLS, CDR2 YYNGEE. V was cut by 3 bases and J by 5 bases, with 5 bases left in between. This chain's CDR3 is CASSGGETQYF. CDR3 bases: TGTGCCAGCAGCGGAGGGGAGACCCAGTACTTC.

The CDR3 DNA is TGCGCCAGCAGTCCGACAGGGAGGACCACCGGGGAGCTGTTTTTT. This encodes CASSPTGRTTGELFF. The J gene is TRBJ2-2, the V gene TRBV5-1, with a tentative D call TRBD1 (7 bases). Germline CDR1 reads SGHRS; CDR2 reads YFSETQ. The CDR3 consists of 15 residues. With 5 bases removed from V and 4 bases from J, the gap between germline ends came to 15 bases.

J is TRBJ2-1 and V is TRBV4-1, with no clear D. Germline assignment: CDR1 MGHRA and CDR2 YSYEKL. This CDR3 region has 14 residues. V was pared by 1 base and J by 6 bases, with 10 bases between. CDR3 in DNA: TGCGCCAGCAGCCAAGTTTTAGCAAGCAATGAGCAGTTCTTC. Translated: CASSQVLASNEQFF.

This sequence joins TRBV19 and TRBJ2-3; D may be TRBD2 (5 bases). Trimming left V 4 bases short and J 1 base short, with 15 bases between. The length of the CDR3 is 16 residues. Germline values: CDR1 LNHDA, CDR2 SQIVND (reference sequence). The CDR3 DNA is TGTGCCAGTAGTAGTCAATCGAGCGGCGGCACAGATACGCAGTATTTT. It is translated as CASSSQSSGGTDTQYF.

This clone was observed a handful of times. This chain uses TRBV5-3 with TRBJ1-2; a possible D gene is TRBD1 (6 bases). Being an ORF, TRBV5-3 has a function that is uncertain. The CDR3 consists of 14 residues. V lost 3 bases to trimming and J lost 4 bases, with 13 bases between them. Written as DNA, the CDR3 is TGTGCCAGAAGCTCCCCCGGGACACTCTATGGCTACACCTTC. Encoded protein: CARSSPGTLYGYTF.

The chain uses TRBV6-5 and TRBJ2-5, with TRBD2 matching 12 bases. This CDR3 is 15 amino acids long. The V gene end was trimmed by 4 bases and the J gene end by 3 bases; junction bases not matched to a gene: 3. Germline CDR1 MNHEY, CDR2 SVGAGI. The CDR3 here is CASSFGLAGKETQYF. For the CDR3, the DNA is TGTGCCAGCAGTTTTGGACTAGCGGGAAAAGAGACCCAGTACTTC.

The chain combines TRBV6-6 with TRBJ1-1, with D unclear. CDR1 and CDR2 (germline): MNHNY, SVGAGI (reference sequence). The CDR3 has 13 amino acids. The germline V and J ends were trimmed by 3 bases and 5 bases, with 10 bases remaining between them. CDR3 sequence (DNA): TGTGCCAGCAGTTATTCGCGGTATACTGAAGCTTTCTTT. Its protein product is CASSYSRYTEAFF.

The genes are TRBV5-5 and TRBJ2-2; D may be TRBD1 (5 bases). The V gene lost 0 bases and the J gene lost 5 bases, with 14 bases spanning the gap. The CDR3 covers 16 residues. Germline CDR1 reads SGHKS; CDR2 reads YYEKEE (reference sequence). The CDR3 DNA reads TGTGCCAGCAGCTTGGTTGGCAGGGTTGAGACCGGGGAGCTGTTTTTT. Translation: CASSLVGRVETGELFF.

V and J are TRBV27 and TRBJ1-1; 7 nucleotides match TRBD1. The CDR3 sequence is 16 residues long. Germline V gives CDR1 MNHEY, CDR2 SMNVEV (reference sequence). J gave up 4 bases and V 4 bases, and 12 bases lay outside the gene matches. CDR3 sequence: CASSYSIATGPTEAFF. CDR3 bases: TGTGCCAGCAGTTACTCAATAGCGACAGGGCCCACTGAAGCTTTCTTT.

The CDR3 reads CATSRWDLDSNQPQHF. The CDR3 DNA follows: TGTGCCACCAGCAGGTGGGACTTAGATAGCAATCAGCCCCAGCATTTT. The V gene is TRBV15, the J gene TRBJ1-5; a weak D match, TRBD1 (5 bases). Germline values: CDR1 LNHNV, CDR2 YYDKDF (reference sequence). V gave up 3 bases and J gave up 0 bases, with 12 bases separating them. The CDR3 consists of 16 residues. Filled out from reference TRBV15 and TRBJ1-5, the complete variable domain reads DAMVIQNPRYQVTQFGKPVTLSCSQTLNHNVMYWYQQKSSQAPKLLFHYYDKDFNNEADTPDNFQSRRPNTSFCFLDIRSPGLGDTAMYLCATSRWDLDSNQPQHFGDGTRLSIL.

The chain combines TRBV6-5 with TRBJ1-6; 8 bases map to TRBD1. Germline assignment: CDR1 MNHEY and CDR2 SVGAGI. Trimming removed 0 bases from V and 8 bases from J; junction bases left unmatched: 3. CDR3 length: 15 amino acids. For the CDR3, the DNA is TGTGCCAGCAGTTACTCGGCGGGACAGGATTCACCCCTCCACTTT. Translating it yields CASSYSAGQDSPLHF.

This chain links TRBV5-1 with TRBJ2-1, with a tentative D call TRBD2 (6 bases). V shed 5 bases and J shed 5 bases, with 26 bases lying between them. This CDR3 spans 18 amino acids. Germline CDR1 SGHRS, CDR2 YFSETQ. In DNA form, the CDR3 reads TGCGCCAGCAGTAGGGAGGTCCCTTTGGGAAATCGGGACAATGAGCAGTTCTTC. Translation: CASSREVPLGNRDNEQFF. The full variable domain, rest sourced from reference TRBV5-1 and TRBJ2-1, is KAGVTQTPRYLIKTRGQQVTLSCSPISGHRSVSWYQQTPGQGLQFLFEYFSETQRNKGNFPGRFSGRQFSNSRSEMNVSTLELGDSALYLCASSREVPLGNRDNEQFFGPGTRLTVL.

The chain recombines TRBV7-9 with TRBJ2-4; D remains unclear. The CDR3 covers 13 residues. V lost 0 bases and J lost 6, with 6 bases in between. Germline assignment: CDR1 SEHNR and CDR2 FQNEAQ (reference sequence). CDR3 residues: CASSLAVRNIQYF. CDR3 bases: TGTGCCAGCAGCTTAGCGGTCAGAAACATTCAGTACTTC. The full variable domain, its missing parts supplied by reference TRBV7-9 and TRBJ2-4, is DTGVSQNPRHKITKRGQNVTFRCDPISEHNRLYWYRQTLGQGPEFLTYFQNEAQLEKSRLLSDRFSAERPKGSFSTLEIQRTEQGDSAMYLCASSLAVRNIQYFGAGTRLSVL.

This clone was seen more than once but under ten times. The chain is built from TRBV7-9 and TRBJ2-5, with 8 positions matching TRBD2. Germline CDR1 and CDR2: SEHNR and FQNEAQ (reference sequence). The trim removed 4 bases at V and 5 bases at J, leaving 9 bases unmatched. The CDR3 contains 15 residues. The CDR3 coding sequence is TGTGCCAGCAGCTCAATTAGCGGGGCAGGGGAGACCCAGTACTTC. Protein product: CASSSISGAGETQYF.

The chain couples TRBV7-6 to TRBJ2-7; 7 nucleotides line up with TRBD2. Germline V gives CDR1 SGHVS, CDR2 FNYEAQ. The CDR3 loop spans 14 amino acids. Losses at the gene ends were 3 bases for V and 6 bases for J; bases not matched to a gene: 8. In DNA form, the CDR3 reads TGTGCCAGCAGCTTTGGCGGGAGCTTAAGCGAGCAGTACTTC. It encodes CASSFGGSLSEQYF. Based on the CDR3 plus reference TRBV7-6 and TRBJ2-7, the full variable domain is GAGVSQSPRYKVTKRGQDVALRCDPISGHVSLYWYRQALGQGPEFLTYFNYEAQQDKSGLPNDRFSAERPEGSISTLTIQRTEQRDSAMYRCASSFGGSLSEQYFGPGTRLTVT.

The J gene is TRBJ1-1, the V gene TRBV9, with unresolved D. Germline loops: CDR1 SGDLS, CDR2 YYNGEE. There are 13 residues in the CDR3. Trimming left V 1 base short and J 0 bases short, with 4 bases between. CDR3 in DNA: TGTGCCAGCAGCGTAAGCTTGAACACTGAAGCTTTCTTT. The encoded protein is CASSVSLNTEAFF.

The CDR3 DNA reads as TGTGCCAGCAGTTTAAGGGGACCCGGACAGAGCAATCAGCCCCAGCATTTT. This gives the protein CASSLRGPGQSNQPQHF. The chain links TRBV27 to TRBJ1-5; tentatively, D is TRBD1 (6 bases). Germline lookup yields CDR1 MNHEY and CDR2 SMNVEV (reference sequence). Deletions cut 2 bases from V and 1 base from J, with 15 bases between. The CDR3 length is 17 residues.

The chain carries TRBV29-1 and TRBJ2-7; D ambiguous. Germline-derived CDR1 and CDR2 are SQVTM and ANQGSEA. The V and J ends lost 3 bases and 1 base respectively, with 7 bases between them. This CDR3 contains 12 residues. CDR3 in DNA: TGCAGCGTTGAGGTCGGTTCCTACGAGCAGTACTTC. As protein: CSVEVGSYEQYF.

The chain recombines TRBV23-1 with TRBJ2-7; 8 bases align to TRBD1. Being an ORF, TRBV23-1 has a function that is uncertain. J gave up 3 bases and V 9 bases, and 13 bases lay outside the gene matches. CDR3 size: 15 residues. As DNA, the CDR3 is TGCGCCAGAACAGTACCTTGGACAGGGATCTACGAGCAGTACTTC. Encoded protein: CARTVPWTGIYEQYF.